A single sample is the source of the 26 T cell receptor beta chains below, sequenced in a study of T cells in Graves' hyperthyroidism and ophthalmopathy. Amplification targeted TCR beta CDR3 regions from RNA transcripts. Carried out on the TCR CDR3, a first-round RT-PCR used the HTBI primer set. TCRdb used MiXCR to reprocess the multiplex PCR reads, holding one entry per CDR3 protein. The sample records 92,000 or so distinct CDR3 sequences, 51% being singletons. The sample taken for sequencing was blood. These receptors were obtained from a woman aged 40 to 49 with Graves' hyperthyroidism.

This clonotype has a count of ten or more. The rearrangement joins TRBV12-3 or TRBV12-4 to TRBJ2-7; D gene ambiguous. The germline V and J ends were trimmed by 6 bases and 6 bases, with 12 bases remaining between them. This CDR3 is built from 12 residues. Here the CDR3 DNA reads TGTGCCAGCAGATTCGACCACCTCGAGCAGTACTTC. It codes for CASRFDHLEQYF.

The chain is built from TRBV7-2 and TRBJ1-2; D may be TRBD1 (5 bases). Germline CDR1 reads SGHTA; CDR2 reads FQGNSA. Trimming shortened V by 11 bases and J by 7 bases, and 26 bases separated the two germline ends. The length of the CDR3 is 15 residues. The CDR3 DNA reads TGTGCCTGGAGCCGGGCAAGGGGCGCGAATACTGGCTACACCTTC. This codes for CAWSRARGANTGYTF.

This clonotype has ten or more counts. The J gene is TRBJ1-2, the V gene TRBV6-6; tentative D call: TRBD1 (6 bases). Deletions cut 6 bases from V and 3 bases from J, with 14 bases between. CDR3 size: 14 residues. The germline V gene encodes CDR1 MNHNY and CDR2 SVGAGI (reference sequence). CDR3 region: CASRKGGLDYGYTF. The CDR3 coding sequence is TGTGCCAGCAGAAAGGGGGGATTGGACTATGGCTACACCTTC.

In this sample, this clonotype turned up a few times. The V call is TRBV7-8, the J call TRBJ1-2; 12 bases are shared with TRBD1. The CDR3 runs to 15 residues. V was clipped by 11 bases and J by 3 bases; unmatched bases: 10. Looked up from germline, CDR1 is SGHVS and CDR2 is FQNEAQ. CDR3 in amino acids: CAWNKGTGGYYGYTF. The CDR3 DNA follows: TGTGCCTGGAACAAGGGGACAGGGGGCTACTATGGCTACACCTTC.

V usage is TRBV20-1 and J usage is TRBJ1-2, with 9 bases fitting TRBD1. Trimming removed 6 bases from V and 7 bases from J; junction bases left unmatched: 3. The CDR3 contains 11 residues. Germline CDR1 and CDR2: DFQATT and SNEGSKA (reference sequence). The DNA for the CDR3 is TGCAGTGCCAGGGGACAGGGTGGCTACACCTTC. It encodes CSARGQGGYTF.

This clonotype was observed a handful of times. J is TRBJ2-5 and V is TRBV30; tentatively, D is TRBD2 (5 bases). Germline loops: CDR1 GTSNPN, CDR2 SVGIG (reference sequence). V lost 1 base to trimming and J lost 3 bases, with 9 bases between them. The CDR3 sequence is 13 residues long. CDR3 region: CAWSDTRKETQYF. The CDR3 nucleotides are TGTGCCTGGAGTGACACTAGGAAAGAGACCCAGTACTTC.

This clonotype has only one observation. At one end, the junction sequence differs from germline, possibly due to a read error. The gene calls are TRBV7-2 and TRBJ2-5; D call uncertain. The germline V gene encodes CDR1 SGHTA and CDR2 FQGNSA. CDR3 length: 14 residues. The CDR3, as DNA: TGTGCCAGCAGATTAGGCCCGTCTTTCCGGACCCAGTACTTC. This gives the protein CASRLGPSFRTQYF.

V gene TRBV20-1 combines with J gene TRBJ1-4; tentative D call: TRBD1 (6 bases). The CDR3 sequence is 14 residues long. The germline V gene encodes CDR1 DFQATT and CDR2 SNEGSKA (reference sequence). Trimming shortened V by 0 bases and J by 14 bases, and 19 bases separated the two germline ends. CDR3 in DNA: TGCAGTGCTAGAGATCGGGCAGGGGATGAAAGGCTGTTTTTT. Its protein is CSARDRAGDERLFF.

The chain has TRBV20-1 and TRBJ1-2, with 7 nucleotides matching TRBD1. The CDR3 length is 14 residues. CDR1 is DFQATT, CDR2 SNEGSKA, per germline (reference sequence). The junction had 11 bases not matched to a gene; V was cut back by 5 bases and J by 5 bases. The CDR3 DNA reads TGCAGTGCTCCTCCAGGGACAGATCCTTATGGCTACACCTTC. Its translation: CSAPPGTDPYGYTF.

This clonotype has more than one count but fewer than ten. V usage is TRBV30 and J usage is TRBJ2-2; D is unclear. Trimming took 2 bases from V and 2 from J, leaving 0 bases between them. Germline values: CDR1 GTSNPN, CDR2 SVGIG (reference sequence). The CDR3 is made up of 11 amino acids. The CDR3 protein is CAWSNTGELFF. CDR3 in DNA: TGTGCCTGGAGTAACACCGGGGAGCTGTTTTTT.

This clonotype was recorded many times. The rearrangement joins TRBV12-3 or TRBV12-4 to TRBJ2-7; TRBD2 matches at 9 bases. This CDR3 contains 15 residues. J was trimmed by 0 bases and V by 2 bases; bases with no gene match: 2. This chain's CDR3 is CASSLLAGASYEQYF. The CDR3, as DNA: TGTGCCAGCAGTTTATTAGCGGGGGCCTCCTACGAGCAGTACTTC.

This clonotype occurred once. The chain has TRBV7-2 and TRBJ2-7; 12 bases map to TRBD2. CDR3 length: 15 residues. J gave up 6 bases and V 5 bases, and 8 bases lay outside the gene matches. CDR1 is SGHTA and CDR2 is FQGNSA in the germline V gene. This CDR3 reads CASSQVETSGSEQYF. The CDR3 DNA reads as TGTGCCAGCAGCCAAGTAGAGACTAGCGGGAGCGAGCAGTACTTC.

This clonotype was found many times. The CDR3 DNA sequence: TGCAGCGTTGTGTCGGGGGGACTAGCGGGGTACAATGAGCAGTTCTTC. Protein: CSVVSGGLAGYNEQFF. V usage is TRBV29-1 and J usage is TRBJ2-1; 13 bases map to TRBD2. The CDR3 is made up of 16 amino acids. J was trimmed by 4 bases and V by 4 bases; bases with no gene match: 7. CDR1 and CDR2 from the germline V gene are SQVTM and ANQGSEA.

This clonotype was picked up many times. The chain recombines TRBV5-1 with TRBJ1-1; TRBD1 might be the D (6 bases). Germline V gene data show CDR1 as SGHRS and CDR2 as YFSETQ. The V and J ends lost 4 bases and 1 base respectively, with 11 bases between them. The CDR3 is 14 amino acids. The CDR3 DNA is TGCGCCAGCAGCGGCCGGACAGCGAACACTGAAGCTTTCTTT. This sequence encodes CASSGRTANTEAFF. Together with reference TRBV5-1 and TRBJ1-1, the CDR3 gives the full variable domain: KAGVTQTPRYLIKTRGQQVTLSCSPISGHRSVSWYQQTPGQGLQFLFEYFSETQRNKGNFPGRFSGRQFSNSRSEMNVSTLELGDSALYLCASSGRTANTEAFFGQGTRLTVV.

This clonotype was seen many times. The chain has TRBV28 and TRBJ1-2, with 8 nucleotides matching TRBD1. V shed 5 bases and J 0 bases; nucleotides not matched to a gene: 8. The germline CDR1 and CDR2 sequences are MDHEN and SYDVKM. This CDR3 spans 16 amino acids. CDR3 in DNA: TGTGCCAGCAGTGTGCCCGGGACAGGTGCTAACTATGGCTACACCTTC. This sequence encodes CASSVPGTGANYGYTF.

This clonotype was picked up many times. V is TRBV7-2 and J is TRBJ2-7; D gene unclear. The ends were cut back, 5 bases at V and 0 bases at J, with 5 bases in the middle. The CDR3 is 12 residues long. Germline assignment: CDR1 SGHTA and CDR2 FQGNSA. CDR3: CASSHGSYEQYF. DNA of the CDR3: TGTGCCAGCAGCCACGGCTCCTACGAGCAGTACTTC.

Notes on this clonotype: This may come from a read error, since a much larger clone is one base off. The rearrangement uses TRBV5-1 and TRBJ2-7; 10 bases line up with TRBD1. This CDR3 contains 14 residues. J gave up 4 bases and V 6 bases, and 7 bases lay outside the gene matches. The V gene's germline CDR1 is SGHRS and CDR2 YFSETQ. CDR3: CASTRDRGAYEQYF. DNA for the CDR3: TGCGCCAGCACCCGGGACAGGGGAGCATACGAGCAGTACTTC.

About this clonotype: A single base separates this from a much larger clone, so it may be a read error. The chain joins TRBV13 to TRBJ2-7; the D is unclear. Germline assignment: CDR1 PRHDT and CDR2 FYEKMQ (reference sequence). The CDR3 consists of 15 residues. V lost 6 bases and J 5 bases, leaving 20 bases between the germline ends. For the CDR3, the DNA is TGTGCCAGCAGTTTATCCCTAGTGGGTGTCAACGAGCAGTACTTC. Amino acids: CASSLSLVGVNEQYF.

Regarding this clonotype: An end of the junction differs from the germline gene, which may be a read error. J is TRBJ2-5 and V is TRBV7-3, with 7 positions matching TRBD1. CDR1 is SGHTA and CDR2 is FQGTGA in the germline V gene. This CDR3 comprises 15 residues. Written as DNA, the CDR3 is TGTGCCAGCAGCCGAAACACAGGGGTTGGAGAGGCCCAGTACTTC. It encodes CASSRNTGVGEAQYF.

This clonotype has only a few counts. The junction and the germline gene differ at one end; a read error may be behind it. The chain couples TRBV15 to TRBJ1-1; D unclear. The CDR3 has 17 amino acids. Germline loops: CDR1 LNHNV, CDR2 YYDKDF (reference sequence). The CDR3 reads CATSRLRAVGMNTEAFF. DNA of the CDR3: TGTGCCACCAGCAGACTTCGGGCAGTGGGGATGAACACCGAAGCTTTCTTT.

This chain joins TRBV12-3 or TRBV12-4 and TRBJ1-2; no clear D. The CDR3 runs 13 residues. Trimming stripped 2 bases from V and 8 bases from J, with 12 bases between. This CDR3 is CASSLLLGSGYTF. The CDR3 DNA is TGTGCCAGCAGTTTACTGTTGGGGTCGGGCTACACCTTC.

This clonotype was seen only once. This chain links TRBV15 with TRBJ2-5, with TRBD1 matching over 9 bases. Trimming took 9 bases from V and 5 from J; bases not matched to a gene: 13. Germline V lookup: CDR1 LNHNV, CDR2 YYDKDF (reference sequence). This CDR3 region has 15 residues. Written as DNA, the CDR3 is TGTGCCACGGCCGAGACAGGGGGGTACGGGGAGACCCAGTACTTC. Its protein product is CATAETGGYGETQYF. The full variable domain, with the rest looked up from reference TRBV15 and TRBJ2-5, is DAMVIQNPRYQVTQFGKPVTLSCSQTLNHNVMYWYQQKSSQAPKLLFHYYDKDFNNEADTPDNFQSRRPNTSFCFLDIRSPGLGDTAMYLCATAETGGYGETQYFGPGTRLLVL.

This clonotype was found once. No DNA is shown, since the ends of the CDR3 on it are uncertain; the CDR3 is the one TCRdb lists. The rearrangement joins TRBV2 to TRBJ2-2; the table's D call TRBD1 went unverified against the DNA. CDR1 and CDR2 from the germline V gene are SNHLY and FYNNEI. The CDR3 sequence runs 13 residues, both termini included. The chain's CDR3 is CASSEVGVGSCFF.

This chain uses TRBV13 with TRBJ1-2; 7 nucleotides line up with TRBD1. Germline V CDR1 and CDR2: PRHDT, FYEKMQ (reference sequence). V was pared by 0 bases and J by 3 bases, with 7 bases of the junction left unmatched. The CDR3 runs 16 residues. CDR3 bases: TGTGCCAGCAGCTTAGGAGACCAGGGGGTCGACTATGGCTACACCTTC. Encoded protein: CASSLGDQGVDYGYTF.

This clonotype was picked up many times. J is TRBJ2-5 and V is TRBV2; TRBD2 is a possible D gene (6 bases). The CDR3 is 12 amino acids. From germline, CDR1 is SNHLY and CDR2 FYNNEI. The V gene lost 3 bases and the J gene lost 4 bases, with 6 bases spanning the gap. CDR3 coding DNA: TGTGCCAGCAGTGACGGGAGAGAGACCCAGTACTTC. This codes for CASSDGRETQYF.

The gene calls are TRBV29-1 and TRBJ2-5; 13 positions agree with TRBD2. Germline CDR1 SQVTM, CDR2 ANQGSEA. The CDR3 is made up of 13 amino acids. J was trimmed by 5 bases and V by 6 bases; bases with no gene match: 3. CDR3: CSVGTSGTETQYF. The CDR3, as DNA: TGCAGCGTCGGGACTAGCGGGACGGAGACCCAGTACTTC. The whole variable domain, remainder taken from reference TRBV29-1 and TRBJ2-5, is SAVISQKPSRDICQRGTSLTIQCQVDSQVTMMFWYRQQPGQSLTLIATANQGSEATYESGFVIDKFPISRPNLTFSTLTVSNMSPEDSSIYLCSVGTSGTETQYFGPGTRLLVL.